Below, 3 T cell receptor beta chains from the same sample are listed, as sequenced in a study of T cell responses to AZD1222 COVID-19 vaccine. Profiling relied on immunoSEQ multiplex PCR, and the TCRdb table lists in-frame clones only, not all of them. The table lists tens of thousands of clones, about 87% of them singletons, with about a tenth in the top ten. The sequences come from peripheral blood, collected 28 days after the second dose of the MenACWY control vaccine. These receptors all come from an adult who received the MenACWY meningococcal vaccine as a control.

The CDR3 region has the DNA TGTGCCAGTAGTATCGAGCCCTTGGGAGATTCACCCCTCCACTTT. Its translation: CASSIEPLGDSPLHF. V gene TRBV19 combines with J gene TRBJ1-6, with no clear D. This CDR3 is built from 15 residues. Between the trimmed V and J ends, which lost 3 bases and 8 bases, there was a span of 14 bases. Germline-derived CDR1 and CDR2 are LNHDA and SQIVND (reference sequence).

The chain couples TRBV12-2 to TRBJ1-2; the D call TRBD1 from the table was never checked on the DNA. TRBV12-2 is listed as a pseudogene. CDR3 size: 12 residues. The CDR3 DNA follows: TGTGCAATTCCGGGACAGGGTCAAGGCTACACCTTC. Encoded protein: CAIPGQGQGYTF.

The genes are TRBV29-1 and TRBJ2-1; D not resolved. This CDR3 has 13 residues. Germline V gives CDR1 SQVTM, CDR2 ANQGSEA. V dropped 4 bases and J dropped 1 base, with 8 bases sitting between them. Here the CDR3 DNA reads TGCAGCGTTGCCGGGCAGTCCTACAATGAGCAGTTCTTC. Translating it yields CSVAGQSYNEQFF.